The present TCR beta chain was sequenced within a study of CD8 T cells in Susac syndrome. Whole-study findings and limits: As the study acknowledged, the number of individuals in its TCR sequencing and HLA analysis was relatively small.

The V gene lost 4 bases and the J gene lost 3 bases, with 10 bases spanning the gap. This CDR3 spans 13 amino acids. Reverse transcription of 0.5 to 1 ug RNA was performed with random hexamers. The method of amplification for TCR beta CDR3 was immunoSEQ multiplex PCR, covering 54 Vbeta and 13 Jbeta. TCRdb re-called the immunoSEQ multiplex PCR reads through MiXCR, storing one row per CDR3 protein. Here the sample spans around 190,000 distinct CDR3 sequences, roughly 95% being singletons. A note on this clonotype: Its antigen remains unidentified.

The specimen was CD8+ T cells from PBMCs. The J gene is TRBJ2-7, the V gene TRBV12-3 or TRBV12-4; no clear D gene. This receptor was taken from a human donor with multiple sclerosis. The CDR3 region is CASSSDVHYEQYF. The CDR3 DNA follows: TGTGCCAGCAGTTCCGACGTTCACTACGAGCAGTACTTC.